Listed here are 25 T cell receptor beta chains from one sample, sequenced in a study of T cell responses to AZD1222 COVID-19 vaccine. Assay used: immunoSEQ multiplex PCR; TCRdb lists only in-frame clones, some missing. This sample has about 150,000 clones, with roughly 90% found just once. The material was peripheral blood, obtained on day 0 of AZD1222 vaccination. Every receptor here comes from an adult in good health.

The chain couples TRBV29-1 to TRBJ1-5; 10 bases agree with TRBD1. Looked up from germline, CDR1 is SQVTM and CDR2 is ANQGSEA. CDR3 length: 14 amino acids. J lost 2 bases, V lost 6 bases, and 4 bases had no gene match. CDR3 protein: CSVAGTGGNQPQHF. In DNA form, the CDR3 reads TGCAGCGTAGCCGGGACAGGGGGCAATCAGCCCCAGCATTTT.

The CDR3 nucleotides read TGTGCCAGCATCCCGGACCGAGACACTGAAGCTTTCTTT. Protein: CASIPDRDTEAFF. The gene calls are TRBV5-8 and TRBJ1-1; D is uncertain. From germline, CDR1 is SGHTS and CDR2 YDEGEE. Trimming took 6 bases from V and 3 from J, leaving 12 bases between them. This CDR3 is built from 13 residues.

The J gene is TRBJ2-3, the V gene TRBV7-9; 8 bases fit TRBD2. Germline V lookup: CDR1 SEHNR, CDR2 FQNEAQ (reference sequence). The CDR3 covers 16 residues. The V gene end was trimmed by 1 base and the J gene end by 2 bases; junction bases not matched to a gene: 5. The CDR3 sequence is CASSLGRGGVTDTQYF. DNA for the CDR3: TGTGCCAGCAGCTTAGGACGGGGGGGTGTCACAGATACGCAGTATTTT.

The chain employs TRBV20-1 and TRBJ1-6; D unresolved. Trimming took off 3 bases at V and 7 bases at J, with 7 bases between the two ends. Germline values: CDR1 DFQATT, CDR2 SNEGSKA (reference sequence). The length of the CDR3 is 12 residues. CDR3 protein: CSASRENSPLHF. CDR3 nucleotides: TGCAGTGCTAGTAGGGAGAATTCACCCCTCCACTTT.

This chain joins TRBV10-3 and TRBJ2-1; 13 nucleotides agree with TRBD2. The CDR3 length is 15 residues. V shed 4 bases and J 5 bases; nucleotides not matched to a gene: 2. Looked up from germline, CDR1 is ENHRY and CDR2 is SYGVKD. CDR3 region: CAISAGLAGDNEQFF. The DNA of the CDR3 is TGTGCCATCAGTGCCGGACTAGCGGGAGACAATGAGCAGTTCTTC.

This clone was recorded only once. V and J are TRBV7-9 and TRBJ2-5; possibly TRBD1 or TRBD2 for D (5 bases each). Trimming stripped 3 bases from V and 1 base from J, with 15 bases between. The CDR3 spans 16 residues. CDR1 and CDR2 from the germline V gene are SEHNR and FQNEAQ (reference sequence). The CDR3 DNA is TGTGCCAGCAGCTTGGGGGAGCGACAGACCCAAGAGACCCAGTACTTC. This encodes CASSLGERQTQETQYF.

The rearrangement links TRBV7-2 to TRBJ1-2; TRBD1 is a possible D gene (6 bases). This CDR3 region has 14 residues. CDR1 and CDR2 (germline): SGHTA, FQGNSA. V shed 5 bases and J shed 5 bases, with 15 bases lying between them. CDR3 bases: TGTGCCAGCAGCCACCTACAGGGTTTATATGGCTACACCTTC. It translates to CASSHLQGLYGYTF.

The chain is built from TRBV19 and TRBJ1-4; TRBD1 might be the D (5 bases). V was clipped by 4 bases and J by 5 bases, with 14 bases between them. Per the germline V gene, CDR1 is LNHDA and CDR2 is SQIVND (reference sequence). The CDR3 is 15 amino acids. CDR3 protein: CASSSRGVENEKLFF. DNA for the CDR3: TGTGCCAGTAGTAGTCGGGGGGTAGAAAATGAAAAACTGTTTTTT.

This rearrangement joins TRBV19 to TRBJ1-5; D is unresolved. This CDR3 spans 11 amino acids. Trimming cost V 4 bases and J 4 bases, with 2 bases left between them. Per the germline V gene, CDR1 is LNHDA and CDR2 is SQIVND (reference sequence). The chain's CDR3 is CASSKNQPQHF. In nucleotides, the CDR3 is TGTGCCAGTAGTAAAAATCAGCCCCAGCATTTT.

The genes are TRBV21-1 and TRBJ2-7. TRBV21-1 is a listed pseudogene. CDR3 size: 14 residues. CDR3 amino acids: CASSIQPNQYEQYF. CDR3 coding DNA: TGTGCCAGCAGCATCCAGCCGAACCAATACGAGCAGTACTTC.

This rearrangement joins TRBV3-1 (or the pseudogene TRBV3-2) to TRBJ2-7; D call uncertain. The germline V gene encodes CDR1 LGHDT and CDR2 YNNKEL (reference sequence). Trimming cost V 1 base and J 0 bases, with 10 bases left between them. This CDR3 is 15 amino acids long. The CDR3 is CASSQARPNSYEQYF. CDR3 DNA sequence: TGTGCCAGCAGCCAAGCTAGGCCCAACTCCTACGAGCAGTACTTC.

V is TRBV7-2 and J is TRBJ1-2, with TRBD1 identical over 7 bases. V lost 5 bases to trimming and J lost 3 bases; unmatched junction nucleotides: 6. Germline V CDR1 and CDR2: SGHTA, FQGNSA. This CDR3 is built from 14 residues. CDR3 protein: CASSMRQGYYGYTF. CDR3 in DNA: TGTGCCAGCAGCATGAGACAGGGCTACTATGGCTACACCTTC.

The chain couples TRBV4-2 to TRBJ1-1; 7 nucleotides agree with TRBD1. This CDR3 is built from 15 residues. Germline V CDR1 and CDR2: LGHNA, YNFKEQ. Trimming took 2 bases from V and 3 from J; bases not matched to a gene: 6. CDR3 nucleotide sequence: TGTGCCAGCAGCCAAATGACAGGGAAAGACACTGAAGCTTTCTTT. Protein: CASSQMTGKDTEAFF.

The chain uses TRBV19 and TRBJ2-2; D is possibly TRBD2 (6 bases). Germline CDR1 is LNHDA and CDR2 is SQIVND (reference sequence). Trimming took 9 bases from V and 5 from J, leaving 16 bases between them. The length of the CDR3 is 14 residues. CDR3 nucleotides: TGTGCCAGCCGGAGGGAGCTGAGGACCGGGGAGCTGTTTTTT. This sequence encodes CASRRELRTGELFF.

This clone has only one observation. This CDR3 is CASSYTQGSNQPQHF. CDR3 bases: TGTGCCAGCAGTTACACGCAGGGGAGCAATCAGCCCCAGCATTTT. V gene TRBV6-2 or TRBV6-3 combines with J gene TRBJ1-5; perhaps TRBD1 as D (6 bases). V was trimmed by 2 bases and J by 1 base, leaving 9 bases between them. Per germline, CDR1 MNHEY and CDR2 SVGEGT. This CDR3 has 15 amino acids.

The DNA for the CDR3 is TGTGCCAGCTCACCACCGCGGGACAGGGTAGGATATGGCTACACCTTC. Its translation is CASSPPRDRVGYGYTF. The rearrangement links TRBV18 to TRBJ1-2; 9 positions agree with TRBD1. CDR1 is KGHSH and CDR2 is LQKENI in the germline V gene. This CDR3 has 16 amino acids. Losses at the gene ends were 0 bases for V and 5 bases for J; bases not matched to a gene: 7.

The chain recombines TRBV11-2 with TRBJ2-5; D is undetermined. Germline V gene data show CDR1 as SGHAT and CDR2 as FQNNGV. Deletions cut 0 bases from V and 7 bases from J, with 15 bases between. The CDR3 is 15 residues long. This CDR3 is CASSLESAPLATQYF. Here the CDR3 DNA reads TGTGCCAGCAGCTTAGAGTCTGCCCCCTTGGCGACCCAGTACTTC.

This sequence joins TRBV6-4 and TRBJ1-2; weak D call: TRBD1 (6 bases). V lost 0 bases, J lost 7 bases, and 12 bases lay in between. The CDR3 runs 14 residues. Germline loops: CDR1 MRHNA, CDR2 SNTAGT. The CDR3 coding sequence is TGTGCCAGCAGTGACTCGGGGGGGCTTGGTGGCTACACCTTC. Its translation is CASSDSGGLGGYTF.

V and J are TRBV28 and TRBJ1-2; TRBD1 is a possible D gene (6 bases). The germline CDR1 and CDR2 sequences are MDHEN and SYDVKM. The CDR3 covers 12 residues. The V end lost 6 bases, the J end lost 4 bases, and 9 bases lay between the germline ends. CDR3 nucleotide sequence: TGTGCCAGCAGACGGACAGCCTATGGCTACACCTTC. This encodes CASRRTAYGYTF.

J is TRBJ1-2 and V is TRBV6-2 or TRBV6-3, with no clear D. This CDR3 is built from 13 residues. Looked up from germline, CDR1 is MNHEY and CDR2 is SVGEGT. Trimming shortened V by 7 bases and J by 0 bases, and 9 bases separated the two germline ends. The CDR3 DNA reads as TGTGCCAGCATCCCCGCTCCTAACTATGGCTACACCTTC. Protein sequence: CASIPAPNYGYTF.

The rearrangement links TRBV3-1 (or the pseudogene TRBV3-2) to TRBJ2-2; no reliable D call. CDR3 length equals 12 residues. Trimming removed 4 bases at V and 6 bases at J, with 6 bases between. Germline loops: CDR1 LGHDT, CDR2 YNNKEL (reference sequence). The CDR3 region has the DNA TGTGCCAGCAGCCTTTATCCCGGGGAGCTGTTTTTT. It specifies CASSLYPGELFF.

The V and J genes are TRBV6-2 or TRBV6-3 and TRBJ2-1; perhaps TRBD1 as D (6 bases). This CDR3 contains 13 residues. Germline CDR1 MNHEY, CDR2 SVGEGT. V was shortened by 6 bases and J by 7 bases, with 13 bases between the two germline ends. DNA of the CDR3: TGTGCCAGCAGCCTACGAGGGGGTAATGAGCAGTTCTTC. It specifies CASSLRGGNEQFF.

This sequence joins TRBV6-6 and TRBJ2-1, with a tentative D call TRBD1 (5 bases). The CDR3 is 14 amino acids. From germline, CDR1 is MNHNY and CDR2 SVGAGI (reference sequence). V dropped 0 bases and J dropped 9 bases, with 12 bases sitting between them. Here the CDR3 reads CASSYSFWGGEQFF. The CDR3 DNA is TGTGCCAGCAGTTACTCGTTCTGGGGCGGTGAGCAGTTCTTC.

The table lists this clone with a few counts. The rearrangement uses TRBV28 and TRBJ2-7; D is possibly TRBD2 (5 bases). This CDR3 comprises 17 residues. V was pared by 4 bases and J by 3 bases, with 22 bases between. CDR1 and CDR2 from the germline V gene are MDHEN and SYDVKM. CDR3 sequence: CASSSTRSELSVYEQYF. The CDR3 coding sequence is TGTGCCAGCAGTTCTACGAGGTCAGAACTTAGCGTCTACGAGCAGTACTTC.

The sample holds a few counts of this clone. This chain joins TRBV18 and TRBJ1-5; TRBD1 agrees at 7 bases. J lost 2 bases, V lost 0 bases, and 1 base had no gene match. The V gene's germline CDR1 is KGHSH and CDR2 LQKENI. The CDR3 spans 15 residues. This CDR3 is CASSPPGTGNQPQHF. The CDR3 bases are TGTGCCAGCTCACCACCAGGGACAGGCAATCAGCCCCAGCATTTT. Full variable domain (rest looked up from reference TRBV18 and TRBJ1-5): NAGVMQNPRHLVRRRGQEARLRCSPMKGHSHVYWYRQLPEEGLKFMVYLQKENIIDESGMPKERFSAEFPKEGPSILRIQQVVRGDSAAYFCASSPPGTGNQPQHFGDGTRLSIL.